This TCR beta chain was captured in a study of shared clonotypes between healthy human individuals. The ends lost 1 base at V and 4 bases at J; junction bases unmatched: 5. The V gene's germline CDR1 is GTSNPN and CDR2 SVGIG (reference sequence). The CDR3 is 15 amino acids. In its sample, this clone was seen once. As processed by the authors: Sequence data from immunoSEQ were junction-only and lacked quality scores; consequently, filtering differed. Some clones are missing from TCRdb's copy, which holds only in-frame ones; the method was immunoSEQ multiplex PCR. The V and J calls and clone size were taken over from that table, and D and trimming were inferred from the DNA. There are about half a million clones in the sample; about 78% occur only once, and around 13% lies in the top ten.

The sequenced sample was PBMCs. The receptor was isolated from a woman in her thirties or forties in good health. Some clones in this sample may be carry-over from other donors' samples. The chain recombines TRBV30 with TRBJ2-7, with 12 positions matching TRBD1. Written as DNA, the CDR3 is TGTGCCTGGAGTGACCCGGGACAGGGGGCGTACGAGCAGTACTTC. Translating gives CAWSDPGQGAYEQYF. The complete variable domain, with remaining parts taken from reference TRBV30 and TRBJ2-7, reads SQTIHQWPATLVQPVGSPLSLECTVEGTSNPNLYWYRQAAGRGLQLLFYSVGIGQISSEVPQNLSASRPQDRQFILSSKKLLLSDSGFYLCAWSDPGQGAYEQYFGPGTRLTVT.